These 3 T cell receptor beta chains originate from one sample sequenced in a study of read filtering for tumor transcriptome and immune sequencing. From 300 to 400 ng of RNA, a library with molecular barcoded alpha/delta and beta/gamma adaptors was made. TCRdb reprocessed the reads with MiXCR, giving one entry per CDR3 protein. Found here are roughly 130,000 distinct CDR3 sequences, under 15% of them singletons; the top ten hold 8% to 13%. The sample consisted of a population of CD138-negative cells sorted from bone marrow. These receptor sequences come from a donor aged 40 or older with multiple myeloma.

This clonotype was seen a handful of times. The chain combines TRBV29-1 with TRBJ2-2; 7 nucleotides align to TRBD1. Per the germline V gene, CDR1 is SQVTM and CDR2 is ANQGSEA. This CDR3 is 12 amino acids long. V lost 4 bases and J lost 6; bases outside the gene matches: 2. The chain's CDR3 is CSVARGPGELFF. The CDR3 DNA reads TGCAGCGTTGCGAGGGGGCCCGGGGAGCTGTTTTTT.

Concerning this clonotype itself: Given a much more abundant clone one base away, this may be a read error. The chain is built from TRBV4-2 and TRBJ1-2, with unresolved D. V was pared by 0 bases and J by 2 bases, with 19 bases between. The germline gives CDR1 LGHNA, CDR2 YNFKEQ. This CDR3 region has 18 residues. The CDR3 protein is CASSQDRPGLGLNYGYTF. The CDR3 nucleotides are TGTGCCAGCAGCCAAGATCGGCCAGGATTAGGGCTGAACTATGGCTACACCTTC.

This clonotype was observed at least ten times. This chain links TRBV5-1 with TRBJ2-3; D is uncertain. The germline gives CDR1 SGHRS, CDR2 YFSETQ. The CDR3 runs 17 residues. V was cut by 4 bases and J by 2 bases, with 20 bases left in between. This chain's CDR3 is CASSQSLAAGVTDTQYF. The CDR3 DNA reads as TGCGCCAGCAGCCAATCACTGGCGGCTGGGGTCACAGATACGCAGTATTTT. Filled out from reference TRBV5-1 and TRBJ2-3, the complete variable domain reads KAGVTQTPRYLIKTRGQQVTLSCSPISGHRSVSWYQQTPGQGLQFLFEYFSETQRNKGNFPGRFSGRQFSNSRSEMNVSTLELGDSALYLCASSQSLAAGVTDTQYFGPGTRLTVL.